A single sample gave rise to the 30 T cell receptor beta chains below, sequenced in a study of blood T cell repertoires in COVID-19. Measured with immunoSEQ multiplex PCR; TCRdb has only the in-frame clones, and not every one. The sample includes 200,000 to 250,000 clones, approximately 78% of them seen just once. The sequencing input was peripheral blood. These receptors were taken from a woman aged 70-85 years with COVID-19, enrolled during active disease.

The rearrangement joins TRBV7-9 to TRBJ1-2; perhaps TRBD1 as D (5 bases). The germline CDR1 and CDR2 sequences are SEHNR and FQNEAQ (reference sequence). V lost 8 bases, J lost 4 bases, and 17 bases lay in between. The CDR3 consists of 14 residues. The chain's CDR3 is CASGEFTGAYGYTF. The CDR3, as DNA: TGTGCCAGCGGTGAATTTACAGGAGCCTATGGCTACACCTTC. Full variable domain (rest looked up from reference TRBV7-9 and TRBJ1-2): DTGVSQNPRHKITKRGQNVTFRCDPISEHNRLYWYRQTLGQGPEFLTYFQNEAQLEKSRLLSDRFSAERPKGSFSTLEIQRTEQGDSAMYLCASGEFTGAYGYTFGSGTRLTVV.

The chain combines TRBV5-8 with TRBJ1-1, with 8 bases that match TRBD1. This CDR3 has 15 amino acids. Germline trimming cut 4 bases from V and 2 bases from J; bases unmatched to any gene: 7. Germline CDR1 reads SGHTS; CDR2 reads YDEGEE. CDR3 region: CASSTGQGLNTEAFF. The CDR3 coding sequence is TGTGCCAGCAGCACCGGACAGGGACTAAACACTGAAGCTTTCTTT.

The CDR3 sequence: CASISGDSYGYTF. DNA for the CDR3: TGTGCCAGCATCTCTGGGGACAGTTATGGCTACACCTTC. This chain uses TRBV2 with TRBJ1-2, with 7 bases that match TRBD1. V dropped 7 bases and J dropped 5; count of bases not matched to a gene: 7. The CDR3 totals 13 residues. Germline lookup yields CDR1 SNHLY and CDR2 FYNNEI. The full variable domain, completed using reference TRBV2 and TRBJ1-2, is EPEVTQTPSHQVTQMGQEVILRCVPISNHLYFYWYRQILGQKVEFLVSFYNNEISEKSEIFDDQFSVERPDGSNFTLKIRSTKLEDSAMYFCASISGDSYGYTFGSGTRLTVV.

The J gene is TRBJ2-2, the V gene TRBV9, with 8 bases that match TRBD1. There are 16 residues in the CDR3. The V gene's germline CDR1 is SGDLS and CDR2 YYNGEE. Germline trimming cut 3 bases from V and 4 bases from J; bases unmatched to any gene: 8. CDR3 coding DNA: TGTGCCAGCAGCGCACAGAGGACAGGGCTCACCGGGGAGCTGTTTTTT. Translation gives CASSAQRTGLTGELFF.

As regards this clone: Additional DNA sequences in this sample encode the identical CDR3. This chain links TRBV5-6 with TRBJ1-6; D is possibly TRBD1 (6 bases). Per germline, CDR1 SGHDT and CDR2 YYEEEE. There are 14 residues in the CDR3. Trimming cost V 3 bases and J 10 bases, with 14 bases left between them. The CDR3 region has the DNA TGTGCCAGCAGCTCGGACAGAAGAGGGTCACCCCTCCACTTT. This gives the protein CASSSDRRGSPLHF.

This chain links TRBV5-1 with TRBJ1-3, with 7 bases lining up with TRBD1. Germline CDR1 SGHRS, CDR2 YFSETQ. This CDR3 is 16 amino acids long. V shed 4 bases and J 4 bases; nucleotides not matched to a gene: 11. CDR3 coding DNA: TGCGCCAGCAGCGACGGAGGGACAGCGGGCGGAAACACCATATATTTT. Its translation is CASSDGGTAGGNTIYF.

The CDR3 protein is CASSVRTARNTEAFF. CDR3 sequence (DNA): TGTGCCAGCAGTGTCCGGACAGCCCGAAACACTGAAGCTTTCTTT. V usage is TRBV6-2 or TRBV6-3 and J usage is TRBJ1-1, with D tentatively TRBD1 (6 bases). Germline CDR1 is MNHEY and CDR2 is SVGEGT. The CDR3 contains 15 residues. Trimming removed 5 bases at V and 2 bases at J, with 15 bases between.

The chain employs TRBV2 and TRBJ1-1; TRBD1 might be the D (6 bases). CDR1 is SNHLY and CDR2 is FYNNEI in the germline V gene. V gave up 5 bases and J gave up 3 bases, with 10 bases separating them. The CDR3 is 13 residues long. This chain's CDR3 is CASSQQGDTEAFF. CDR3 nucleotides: TGTGCCAGCAGTCAACAGGGTGACACTGAAGCTTTCTTT.

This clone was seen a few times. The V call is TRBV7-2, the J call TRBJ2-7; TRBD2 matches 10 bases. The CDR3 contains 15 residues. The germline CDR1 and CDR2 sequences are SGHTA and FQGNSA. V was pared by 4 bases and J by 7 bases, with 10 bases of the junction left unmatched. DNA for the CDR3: TGTGCCAGCAGCTCCCCTCCTAGCGGGAGATGGGAGCAGTACTTC. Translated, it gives CASSSPPSGRWEQYF. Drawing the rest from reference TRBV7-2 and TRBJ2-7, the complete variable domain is GAGVSQSPSNKVTEKGKDVELRCDPISGHTALYWYRQSLGQGLEFLIYFQGNSAPDKSGLPSDRFSAERTGGSVSTLTIQRTQQEDSAVYLCASSSPPSGRWEQYFGPGTRLTVT.

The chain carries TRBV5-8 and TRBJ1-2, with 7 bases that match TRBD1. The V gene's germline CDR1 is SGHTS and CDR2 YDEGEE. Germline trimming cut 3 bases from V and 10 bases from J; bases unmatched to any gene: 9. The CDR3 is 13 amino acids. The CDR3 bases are TGTGCCAGCAGCTCCAGGGGGACCGTGGTCTACACCTTC. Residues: CASSSRGTVVYTF.

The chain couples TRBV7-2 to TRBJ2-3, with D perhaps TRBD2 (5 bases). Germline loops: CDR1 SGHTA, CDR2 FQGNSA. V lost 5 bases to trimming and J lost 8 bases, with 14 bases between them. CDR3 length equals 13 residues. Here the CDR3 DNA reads TGTGCCAGCAGCCCCTCTAGCATCTCTACGCAGTATTTT. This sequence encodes CASSPSSISTQYF.

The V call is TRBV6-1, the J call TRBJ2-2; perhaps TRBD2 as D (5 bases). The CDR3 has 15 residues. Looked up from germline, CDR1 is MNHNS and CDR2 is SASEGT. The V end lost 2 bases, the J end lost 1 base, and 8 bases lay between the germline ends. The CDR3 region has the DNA TGTGCCAGCAGTGAAAGGAGGAAGAACACCGGGGAGCTGTTTTTT. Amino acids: CASSERRKNTGELFF.

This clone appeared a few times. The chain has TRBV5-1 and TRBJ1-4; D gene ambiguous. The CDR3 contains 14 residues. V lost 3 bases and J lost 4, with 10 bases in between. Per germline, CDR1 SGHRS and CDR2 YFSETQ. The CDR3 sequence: CASSSSGDNEKLFF. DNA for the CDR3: TGCGCCAGCAGCTCCTCAGGCGATAATGAAAAACTGTTTTTT.

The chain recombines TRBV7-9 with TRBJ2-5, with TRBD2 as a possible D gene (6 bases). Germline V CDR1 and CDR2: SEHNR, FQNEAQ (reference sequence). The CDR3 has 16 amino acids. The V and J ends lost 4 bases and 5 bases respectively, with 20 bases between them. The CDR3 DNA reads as TGTGCCAGCAGCTCTGGAGGGCGTGGGAGCGGCGAGACCCAGTACTTC. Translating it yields CASSSGGRGSGETQYF.

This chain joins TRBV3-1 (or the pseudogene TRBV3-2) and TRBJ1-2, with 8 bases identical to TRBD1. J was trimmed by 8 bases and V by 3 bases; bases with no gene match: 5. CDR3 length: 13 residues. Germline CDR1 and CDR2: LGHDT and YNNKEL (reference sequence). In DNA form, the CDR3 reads TGTGCCAGCAGCCAGGGACAGGCAGGAGGCTACACCTTC. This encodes CASSQGQAGGYTF.

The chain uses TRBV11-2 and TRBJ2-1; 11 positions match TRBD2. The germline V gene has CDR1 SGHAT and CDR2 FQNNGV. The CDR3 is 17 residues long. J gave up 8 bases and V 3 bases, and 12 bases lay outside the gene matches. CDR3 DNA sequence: TGTGCCAGCAGCTTTTGGTCCGGGACTAGCGGAGGGGATGAGCAGTTCTTC. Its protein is CASSFWSGTSGGDEQFF.

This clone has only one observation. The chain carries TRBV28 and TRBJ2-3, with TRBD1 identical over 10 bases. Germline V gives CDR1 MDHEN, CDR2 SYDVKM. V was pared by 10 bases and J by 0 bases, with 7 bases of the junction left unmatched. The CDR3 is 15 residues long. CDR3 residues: CAIDETGGSTDTQYF. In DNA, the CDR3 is TGTGCCATAGACGAGACAGGGGGCAGCACAGATACGCAGTATTTT.

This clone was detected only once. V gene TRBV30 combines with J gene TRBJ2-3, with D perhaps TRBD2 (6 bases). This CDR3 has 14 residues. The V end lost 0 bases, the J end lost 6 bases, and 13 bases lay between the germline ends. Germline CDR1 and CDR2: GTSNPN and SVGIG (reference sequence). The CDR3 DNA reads TGTGCCTGGAGTGTAAGCGGAGGGAGGGATACGCAGTATTTT. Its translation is CAWSVSGGRDTQYF.

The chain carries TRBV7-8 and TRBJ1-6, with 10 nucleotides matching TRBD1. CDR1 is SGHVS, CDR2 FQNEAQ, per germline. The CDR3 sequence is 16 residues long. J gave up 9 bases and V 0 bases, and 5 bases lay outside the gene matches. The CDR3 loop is CASSLADRTGGSPLHF. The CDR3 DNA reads TGTGCCAGCAGCTTAGCTGATCGGACAGGGGGTTCACCCCTCCACTTT.

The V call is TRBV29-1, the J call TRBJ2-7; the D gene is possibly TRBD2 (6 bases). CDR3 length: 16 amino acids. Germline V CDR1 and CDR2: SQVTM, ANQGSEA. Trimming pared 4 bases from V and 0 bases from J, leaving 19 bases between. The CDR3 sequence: CSVVGGRILSSYEQYF. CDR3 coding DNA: TGCAGCGTTGTGGGGGGACGGATTCTAAGCTCCTACGAGCAGTACTTC.

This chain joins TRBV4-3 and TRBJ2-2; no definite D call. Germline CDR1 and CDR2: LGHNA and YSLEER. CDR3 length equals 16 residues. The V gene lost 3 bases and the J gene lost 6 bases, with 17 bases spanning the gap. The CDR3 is CASSQGRHPTAGELFF. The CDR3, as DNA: TGCGCCAGCAGCCAGGGTCGACACCCTACCGCCGGGGAGCTGTTTTTT.

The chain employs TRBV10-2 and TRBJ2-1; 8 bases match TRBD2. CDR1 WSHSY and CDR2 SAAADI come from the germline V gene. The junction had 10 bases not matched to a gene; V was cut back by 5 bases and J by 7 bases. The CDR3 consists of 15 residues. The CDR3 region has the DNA TGCGCCAGCAGTTTAGCGGGACCGCTAAAGAATGAGCAGTTCTTC. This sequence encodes CASSLAGPLKNEQFF.

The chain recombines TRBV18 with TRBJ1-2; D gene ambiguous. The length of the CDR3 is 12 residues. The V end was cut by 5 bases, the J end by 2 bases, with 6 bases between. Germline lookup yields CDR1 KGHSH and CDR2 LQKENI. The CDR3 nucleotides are TGTGCCAGCTCAGGCAACAACTATGGCTACACCTTC. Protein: CASSGNNYGYTF.

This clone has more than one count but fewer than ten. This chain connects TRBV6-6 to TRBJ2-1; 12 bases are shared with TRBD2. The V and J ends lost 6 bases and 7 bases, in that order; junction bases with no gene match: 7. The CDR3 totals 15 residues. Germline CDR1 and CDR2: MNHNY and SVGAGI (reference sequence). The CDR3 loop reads CASSRLAGEGNEQFF. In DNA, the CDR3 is TGTGCCAGCAGCCGACTAGCGGGAGAAGGGAATGAGCAGTTCTTC.

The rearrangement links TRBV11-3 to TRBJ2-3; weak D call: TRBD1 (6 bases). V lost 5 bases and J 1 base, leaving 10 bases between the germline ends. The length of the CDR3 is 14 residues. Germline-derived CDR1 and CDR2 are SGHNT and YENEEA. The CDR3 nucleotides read TGTGCCAGCAGCCTGAGACAGGGCACAGATACGCAGTATTTT. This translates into CASSLRQGTDTQYF.

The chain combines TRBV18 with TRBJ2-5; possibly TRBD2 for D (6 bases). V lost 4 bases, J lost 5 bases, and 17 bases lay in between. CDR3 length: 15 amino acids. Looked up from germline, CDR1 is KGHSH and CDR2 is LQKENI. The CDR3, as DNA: TGTGCCAGCTCACACCAAACTAGCTTAGAGGAGACCCAGTACTTC. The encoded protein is CASSHQTSLEETQYF.

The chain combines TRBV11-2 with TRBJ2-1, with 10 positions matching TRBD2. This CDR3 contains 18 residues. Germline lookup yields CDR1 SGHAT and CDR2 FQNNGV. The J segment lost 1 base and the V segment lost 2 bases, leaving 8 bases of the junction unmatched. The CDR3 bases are TGTGCCAGCAGCTTACAAAATAGCGGGAGGCCTTCCTACAATGAGCAGTTCTTC. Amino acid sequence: CASSLQNSGRPSYNEQFF.

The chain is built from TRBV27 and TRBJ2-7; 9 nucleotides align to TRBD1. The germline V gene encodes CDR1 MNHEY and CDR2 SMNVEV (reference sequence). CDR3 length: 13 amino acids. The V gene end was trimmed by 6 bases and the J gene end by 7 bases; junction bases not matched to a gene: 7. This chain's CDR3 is CASRVQGAREQYF. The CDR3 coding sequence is TGTGCCAGCAGAGTACAGGGGGCGCGGGAGCAGTACTTC.

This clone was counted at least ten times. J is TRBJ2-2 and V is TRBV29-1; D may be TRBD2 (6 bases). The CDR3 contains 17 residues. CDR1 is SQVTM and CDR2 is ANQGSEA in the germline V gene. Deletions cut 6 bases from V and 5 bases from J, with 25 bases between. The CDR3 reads CSVFSFNSGQGTGELFF. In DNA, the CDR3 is TGCAGCGTCTTTTCTTTCAATAGCGGCCAAGGAACCGGGGAGCTGTTTTTT.

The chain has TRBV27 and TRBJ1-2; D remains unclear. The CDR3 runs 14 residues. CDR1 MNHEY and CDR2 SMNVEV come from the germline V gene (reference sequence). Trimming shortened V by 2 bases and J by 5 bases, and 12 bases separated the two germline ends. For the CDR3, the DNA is TGTGCCAGCAGTTTAGGCAGGTTAGGATATGGCTACACCTTC. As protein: CASSLGRLGYGYTF.